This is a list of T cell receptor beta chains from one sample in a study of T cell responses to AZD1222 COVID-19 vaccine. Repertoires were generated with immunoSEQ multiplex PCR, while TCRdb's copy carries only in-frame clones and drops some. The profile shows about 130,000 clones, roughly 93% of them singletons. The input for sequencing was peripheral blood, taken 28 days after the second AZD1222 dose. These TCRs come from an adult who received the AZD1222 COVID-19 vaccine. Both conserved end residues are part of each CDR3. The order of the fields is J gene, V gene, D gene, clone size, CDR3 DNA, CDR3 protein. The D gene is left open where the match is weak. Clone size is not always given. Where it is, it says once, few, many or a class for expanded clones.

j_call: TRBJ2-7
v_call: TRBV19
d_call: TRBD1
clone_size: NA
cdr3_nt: TGTGCCAGTAGTTTTAGGTTCACAGGGGCGCACTACTACTACGAGCAGTACTTC
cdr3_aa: CASSFRFTGAHYYYEQYF

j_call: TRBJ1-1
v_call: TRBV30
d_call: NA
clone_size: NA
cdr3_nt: TGTGCCTGGAGTGTTCGGAACAGGGAAGGAAAAGCTTTCTTT
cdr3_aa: CAWSVRNREGKAFF

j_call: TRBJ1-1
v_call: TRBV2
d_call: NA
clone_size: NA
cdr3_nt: TGTGCCAGCAGTGAGTTTACAGAAGCTTTCTTT
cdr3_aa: CASSEFTEAFF

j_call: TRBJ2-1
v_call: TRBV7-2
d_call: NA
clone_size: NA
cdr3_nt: TGTGCCAGCAGCTTATTAGGGACTGCCTACAATGAGCAGTTCTTC
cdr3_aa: CASSLLGTAYNEQFF

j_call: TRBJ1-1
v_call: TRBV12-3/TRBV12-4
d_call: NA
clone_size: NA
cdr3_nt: TGTGCCAGCACTGTGGGAGGGGTCACTGAAGCTTTCTTT
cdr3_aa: CASTVGGVTEAFF

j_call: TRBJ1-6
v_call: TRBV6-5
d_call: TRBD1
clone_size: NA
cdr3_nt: TGTGCCAGCAGGCGAAGGGACAGTACTTTTTCACCCCTCCACTTT
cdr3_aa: CASRRRDSTFSPLHF

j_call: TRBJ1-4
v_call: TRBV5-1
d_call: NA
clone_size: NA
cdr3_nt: TGCGCCAGCAGCTTAGGACAGCAAAGCGCGCGTGAAAAACTGTTTTTT
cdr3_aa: CASSLGQQSAREKLFF

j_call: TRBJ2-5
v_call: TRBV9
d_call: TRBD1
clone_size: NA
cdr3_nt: TGTGCCAGCAGCGTAGAGGTCGGGACAGGGAGGGAGACCCAGTACTTC
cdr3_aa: CASSVEVGTGRETQYF

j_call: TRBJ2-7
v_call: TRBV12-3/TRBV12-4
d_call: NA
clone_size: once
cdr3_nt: TGTGCCAGCAGTTCGGTTCGCTACGAGCAGTACTTC
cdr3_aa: CASSSVRYEQYF

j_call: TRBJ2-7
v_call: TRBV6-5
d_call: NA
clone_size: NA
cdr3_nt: TGTGCCAGCAGTTTAGAGGCCTCGAGCTCCTACGAGCAGTACTTC
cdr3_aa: CASSLEASSSYEQYF

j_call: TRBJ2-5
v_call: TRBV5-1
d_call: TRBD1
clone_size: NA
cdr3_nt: TGCGCCAGCAGCTGGACAGGGCGGCGGCAAGAGACCCAGTACTTC
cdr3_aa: CASSWTGRRQETQYF

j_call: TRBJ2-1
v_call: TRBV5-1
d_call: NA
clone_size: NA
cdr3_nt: TGCGCCAGCAGCTCCGAAGCCTGGAGTGAGCAGTTCTTC
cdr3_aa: CASSSEAWSEQFF

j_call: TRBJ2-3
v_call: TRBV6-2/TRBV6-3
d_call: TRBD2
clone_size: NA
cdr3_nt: TGTGCCAGCAGTGCCAGAGCGGGAGTCTCCGTAGATACGCAGTATTTT
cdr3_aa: CASSARAGVSVDTQYF

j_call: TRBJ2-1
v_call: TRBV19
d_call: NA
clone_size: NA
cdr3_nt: TGTGCCTGTAGTAGGGACACGGATGAGCAGTTCTTC
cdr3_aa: CACSRDTDEQFF

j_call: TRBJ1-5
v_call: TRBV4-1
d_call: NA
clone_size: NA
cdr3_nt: TGCGCCAGCAGCCCATATGGGAACCTAGGGCCCCAGCATTTT
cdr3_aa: CASSPYGNLGPQHF

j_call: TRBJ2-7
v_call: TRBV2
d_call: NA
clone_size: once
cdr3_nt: TGTGCCAGCAAGGCACAGGGAAGCTCCTACGAGCAGTACTTC
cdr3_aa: CASKAQGSSYEQYF

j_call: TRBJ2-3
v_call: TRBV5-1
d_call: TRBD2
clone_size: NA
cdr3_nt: TGCGCCAGCAGCTACAGCGGGAAAACAGATACGCAGTATTTT
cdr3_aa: CASSYSGKTDTQYF

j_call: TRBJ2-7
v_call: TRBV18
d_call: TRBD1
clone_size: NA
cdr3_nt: TGTGCCAGCTCAACACGCCTAGGACAGGGGGGCTCCTACGAGCAGTACTTC
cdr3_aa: CASSTRLGQGGSYEQYF

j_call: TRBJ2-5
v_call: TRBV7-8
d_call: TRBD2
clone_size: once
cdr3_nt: TGTGCCAGCAGCTTAGGAGGGCTAGCGGGAGCTAGGGAGACCCAGTACTTC
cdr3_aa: CASSLGGLAGARETQYF

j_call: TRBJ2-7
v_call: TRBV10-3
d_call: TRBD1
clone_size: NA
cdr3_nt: TGTGCCATCAGCCAGGACAGGGCGACCGAGCAGTACTTC
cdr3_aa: CAISQDRATEQYF

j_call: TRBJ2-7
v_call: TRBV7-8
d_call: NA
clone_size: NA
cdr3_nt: TGTGCCAGCAGCCCCCGGCTATACTACGAGCAGTACTTC
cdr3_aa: CASSPRLYYEQYF

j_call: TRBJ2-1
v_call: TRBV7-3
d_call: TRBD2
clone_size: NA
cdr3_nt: TGTGCCAGCAGCTTCGGCGGGAGGCCGGATGAGCAGTTCTTC
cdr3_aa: CASSFGGRPDEQFF

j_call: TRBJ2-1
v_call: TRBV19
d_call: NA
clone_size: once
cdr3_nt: TGTGCCAGTAGTTTCCGACGAGAACCCAACTACAATGAGCAGTTCTTC
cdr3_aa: CASSFRREPNYNEQFF

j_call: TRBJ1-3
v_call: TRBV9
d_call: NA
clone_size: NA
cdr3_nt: TGTGCCAGCAGCGTAGGCCTATTTTCTGGAAACACCATATATTTT
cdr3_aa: CASSVGLFSGNTIYF

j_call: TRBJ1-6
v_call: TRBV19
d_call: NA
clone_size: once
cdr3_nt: TGTGCCAGTACGACCAGGACCTCCTATAATTCACCCCTCCACTTT
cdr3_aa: CASTTRTSYNSPLHF

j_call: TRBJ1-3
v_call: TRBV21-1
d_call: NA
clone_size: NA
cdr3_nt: TGTGCCAGCAGCAATCTGGGGGACTCTGGAAACACCATATATTTT
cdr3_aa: CASSNLGDSGNTIYF

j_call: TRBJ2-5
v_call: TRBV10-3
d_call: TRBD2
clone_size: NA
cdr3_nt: TGTGCCATCAGCGGGACTAGCGGGAGAGAAGAGACCCAGTACTTC
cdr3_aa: CAISGTSGREETQYF

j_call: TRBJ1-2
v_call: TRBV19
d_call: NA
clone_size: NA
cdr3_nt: TGTGCCAGTAGTATAGATCGGAACCAGGCGGGTAAGGGCTACACCTTC
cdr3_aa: CASSIDRNQAGKGYTF

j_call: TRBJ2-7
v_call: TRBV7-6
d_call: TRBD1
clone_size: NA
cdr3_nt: TGTGCCAGCAGCTTAGGAACAGGGGGCTCCTACGAGCAGTACTTC
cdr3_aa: CASSLGTGGSYEQYF

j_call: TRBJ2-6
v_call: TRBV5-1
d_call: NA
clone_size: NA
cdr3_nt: TGCGCCAGCAGCTTTGGCTTTAGCTCTGGGGCCAACGTCCTGACTTTC
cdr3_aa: CASSFGFSSGANVLTF

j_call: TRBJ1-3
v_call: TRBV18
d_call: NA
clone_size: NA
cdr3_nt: TGTGCCAGCTCCGACGGGGCTGGAAACACCATATATTTT
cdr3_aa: CASSDGAGNTIYF

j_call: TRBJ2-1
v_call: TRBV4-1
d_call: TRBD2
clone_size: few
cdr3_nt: TGCGCCAGCAGCCACCCCACGGCGGGGGGGCAGTTCTTC
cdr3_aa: CASSHPTAGGQFF

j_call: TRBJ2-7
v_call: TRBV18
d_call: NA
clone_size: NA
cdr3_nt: TGTGCCAGCTCCCCAACGCCAGGGGTTCCCCACGAGCAGTACTTC
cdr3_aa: CASSPTPGVPHEQYF

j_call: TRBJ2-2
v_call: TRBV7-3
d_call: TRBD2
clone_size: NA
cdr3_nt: TGTGCCAGCAGCTTCAGCGGGGGGAACACCGGGGAGCTGTTTTTT
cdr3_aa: CASSFSGGNTGELFF

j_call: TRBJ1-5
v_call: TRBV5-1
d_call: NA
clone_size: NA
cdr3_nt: TGCGCCAGCAGCCCGTCGGGACCGGGTGATCAGCCCCAGCATTTT
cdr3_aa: CASSPSGPGDQPQHF

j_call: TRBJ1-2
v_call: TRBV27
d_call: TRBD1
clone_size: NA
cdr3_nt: TGTGCCAGCAGTTCACCCCACGGGACAGGGGGCAACTATGGCTACACCTTC
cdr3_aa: CASSSPHGTGGNYGYTF

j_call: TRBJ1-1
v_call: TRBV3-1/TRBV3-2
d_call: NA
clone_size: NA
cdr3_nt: TGTGCCAGCAGCCGGAGAGGGCCCAGGAGTGAAGCTTTCTTT
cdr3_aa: CASSRRGPRSEAFF

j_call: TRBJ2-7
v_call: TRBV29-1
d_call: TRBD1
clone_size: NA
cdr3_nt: TGCAGCGTTGAACGGGGGGGACAGGGGAACGAGCAGTACTTC
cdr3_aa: CSVERGGQGNEQYF

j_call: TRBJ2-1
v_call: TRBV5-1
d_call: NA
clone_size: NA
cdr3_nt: TGCGCCAGCACCCCTCGGACGGGGACCTCCTACAATGAGCAGTTCTTC
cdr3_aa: CASTPRTGTSYNEQFF

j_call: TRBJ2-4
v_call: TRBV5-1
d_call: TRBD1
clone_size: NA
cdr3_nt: TGCGCCAGCAGCTTTGGGACAGGGGCGGCCATTCAGTACTTC
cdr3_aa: CASSFGTGAAIQYF